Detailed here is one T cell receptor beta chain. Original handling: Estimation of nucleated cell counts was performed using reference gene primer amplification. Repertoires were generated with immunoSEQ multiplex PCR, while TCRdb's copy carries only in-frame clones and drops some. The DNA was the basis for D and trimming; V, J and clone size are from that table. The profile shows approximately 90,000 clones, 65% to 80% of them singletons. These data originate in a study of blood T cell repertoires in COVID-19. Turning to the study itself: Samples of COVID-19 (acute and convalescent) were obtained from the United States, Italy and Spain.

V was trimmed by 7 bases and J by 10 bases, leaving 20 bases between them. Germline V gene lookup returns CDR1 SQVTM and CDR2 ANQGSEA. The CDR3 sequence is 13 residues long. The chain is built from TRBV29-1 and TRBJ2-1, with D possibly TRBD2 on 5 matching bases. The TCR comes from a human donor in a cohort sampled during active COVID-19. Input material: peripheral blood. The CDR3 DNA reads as TGCAGCGCCCCCGGGGTTAAGGAAGAAGAGCAGTTCTTC. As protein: CSAPGVKEEEQFF.